The rows below give T cell receptor beta chains drawn from one sample of a study of T cells expressing NK-cell markers. TCRdb reprocessed the 5' RACE reads, keeping one entry per CDR3 protein, no DNA. This table lists about 400,000 distinct CDR3 sequences. Material: blood T cells: a sorted CD56 or NKG2C T cell subset, CD4+ or CD8+ T cells, or bulk PBMC T cells (not recorded which). The source is a woman in her 50s in good health. Each CDR3 is given with its conserved first and last residue.

J gene | V gene | CDR3 protein
TRBJ2-3 | TRBV20-1 | CSAAYWVTDTQYF
TRBJ1-5 | TRBV12-3/TRBV12-4 | CASSFAREPQHF
TRBJ2-1 | TRBV6-2/TRBV6-3 | CASQLAPTYEQFF
TRBJ2-3 | TRBV20-1 | CSATNRGPDTQYF
TRBJ2-3 | TRBV5-1 | CASTLVGSGTDTQYF
TRBJ2-3 | TRBV7-9 | CASSVYRGTDTQYF
TRBJ2-1 | TRBV10-3 | CAISETSGGVAYNEQFF
TRBJ1-4 | TRBV5-1 | CASSLKGGIAYEKLFF
TRBJ2-1 | TRBV12-3/TRBV12-4 | CASKRDGNEQFF
TRBJ2-2 | TRBV29-1 | CSVQPGLAGTGELFF
TRBJ2-1 | TRBV5-1 | CASSYIYSGDYNEQFF
TRBJ2-5 | TRBV5-1 | CASSLRAGGAETQYF
TRBJ2-3 | TRBV28 | CASSAPTELTDTQYF
TRBJ2-7 | TRBV5-1 | CASRLTSGSIDEQYF
TRBJ1-5 | TRBV27 | CASSGTGARKPQHF
TRBJ2-4 | TRBV11-3 | CASSLDRGDRVSYF
TRBJ2-7 | TRBV6-1 | CASMPAGTTYEQYF
TRBJ2-2 | TRBV29-1 | CSVGWTGGNGELFF
TRBJ2-3 | TRBV5-5 | CASLGSGTDTQYF
TRBJ2-7 | TRBV12-3/TRBV12-4 | CASSFKGKQYF
TRBJ2-2 | TRBV13 | CASSAGGLTGELFF
TRBJ2-7 | TRBV19 | CASSRQGDIPYEQYF
TRBJ2-5 | TRBV29-1 | CSVLGLAGAETQYF
TRBJ1-1 | TRBV7-9 | CASSRGQGGDTEAFF
TRBJ2-1 | TRBV20-1 | CSASTGTGFVNEQFF
TRBJ2-3 | TRBV5-1 | CASAGVPPDTQYF
TRBJ2-3 | TRBV12-3/TRBV12-4 | CAVRARTEGLRDTQYF